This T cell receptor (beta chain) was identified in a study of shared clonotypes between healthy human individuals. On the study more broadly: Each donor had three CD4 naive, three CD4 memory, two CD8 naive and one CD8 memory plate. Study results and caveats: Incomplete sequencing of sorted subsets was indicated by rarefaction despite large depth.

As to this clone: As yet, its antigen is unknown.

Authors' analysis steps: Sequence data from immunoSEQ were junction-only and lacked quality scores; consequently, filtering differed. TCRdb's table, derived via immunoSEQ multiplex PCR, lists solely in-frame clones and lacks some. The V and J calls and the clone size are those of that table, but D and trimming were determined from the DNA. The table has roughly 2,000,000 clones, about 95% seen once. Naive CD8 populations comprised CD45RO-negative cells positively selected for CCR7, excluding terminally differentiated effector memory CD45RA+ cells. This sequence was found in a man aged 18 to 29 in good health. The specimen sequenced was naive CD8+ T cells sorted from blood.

This CDR3 is CASSEGYGLHEKLFF. DNA for the CDR3: TGTGCCAGCAGTGAAGGGTACGGCCTCCATGAAAAACTGTTTTTT. The chain joins TRBV2 to TRBJ1-4, with unresolved D. Germline CDR1 SNHLY, CDR2 FYNNEI. The CDR3 is made up of 15 amino acids. The V and J ends lost 1 base and 6 bases respectively, with 12 bases between them.